A selection of T cell receptor beta chains follows, all from one sample in a study of T-cell reconstitution after alpha-beta-depleted transplantation in children. TCRdb used MiXCR to reprocess the PCR reads, holding one entry per CDR3 protein. Among 230,000 or so distinct CDR3 sequences, approximately 9.7% were seen once, and the ten largest hold about 5%. The material sequenced was PBMCs from the stem cell graft donor, taken from the stem cell graft. These receptors were taken from a human donor who donated a stem cell graft to a child with SCID. CDR3s include the opening cysteine and the closing phenylalanine or tryptophan. Fields, in order: J gene, V gene, clone size, CDR3 protein. A row's size may be missing; if present it is once, few, many or a size class.

j_call: TRBJ2-3
v_call: TRBV19
clone_size: many
cdr3_aa: CASKVAGTDTQYF

j_call: TRBJ1-1
v_call: TRBV20-1
clone_size: NA
cdr3_aa: CSARLLQHNTEAFF

j_call: TRBJ1-2
v_call: TRBV2
clone_size: many
cdr3_aa: CASSAYRGHGYTF

j_call: TRBJ2-1
v_call: TRBV7-9
clone_size: many
cdr3_aa: CASSLGAGLNEQFF

j_call: TRBJ2-7
v_call: TRBV7-8
clone_size: many
cdr3_aa: CASSLRQQGPYEQYF

j_call: TRBJ1-2
v_call: TRBV12-3/TRBV12-4
clone_size: many
cdr3_aa: CASGETGSYGYTF

j_call: TRBJ2-3
v_call: TRBV5-1
clone_size: many
cdr3_aa: CASSLKQGNTQYF

j_call: TRBJ1-1
v_call: TRBV6-2/TRBV6-3
clone_size: NA
cdr3_aa: CASRPGTDSNTEAFF

j_call: TRBJ2-1
v_call: TRBV2
clone_size: many
cdr3_aa: CASREGLAGRYNEQFF

j_call: TRBJ2-7
v_call: TRBV7-2
clone_size: many
cdr3_aa: CASSFKGGEGSHHEQYF

j_call: TRBJ2-7
v_call: TRBV5-1
clone_size: many
cdr3_aa: CATRPGLAGFYEQYF

j_call: TRBJ1-1
v_call: TRBV12-3/TRBV12-4
clone_size: many
cdr3_aa: CASLRQYMNTEAFF

j_call: TRBJ2-1
v_call: TRBV6-2/TRBV6-3
clone_size: many
cdr3_aa: CASSYYGRGGNNEQFF

j_call: TRBJ1-1
v_call: TRBV2
clone_size: many
cdr3_aa: CASSWDRGVTEAFF

j_call: TRBJ2-1
v_call: TRBV5-1
clone_size: many
cdr3_aa: CASSLVGTTNEQFF

j_call: TRBJ2-3
v_call: TRBV9
clone_size: few
cdr3_aa: CASSEIGVPPDTQYF

j_call: TRBJ2-7
v_call: TRBV6-5
clone_size: many
cdr3_aa: CASSGGGGAKQYF

j_call: TRBJ1-1
v_call: TRBV5-1
clone_size: many
cdr3_aa: CASSSPQGAETEAFF

j_call: TRBJ1-1
v_call: TRBV29-1
clone_size: many
cdr3_aa: CSVEDPPEAFF

j_call: TRBJ2-1
v_call: TRBV5-1
clone_size: many
cdr3_aa: CASSSWTGGMGNEQFF

j_call: TRBJ1-2
v_call: TRBV5-1
clone_size: many
cdr3_aa: CASSSGQANYGYTF

j_call: TRBJ1-2
v_call: TRBV5-1
clone_size: few
cdr3_aa: CASSTTGPFSYGYTF

j_call: TRBJ2-3
v_call: TRBV5-1
clone_size: many
cdr3_aa: CASSWAGTGGTDTQYF

j_call: TRBJ2-3
v_call: TRBV6-5
clone_size: many
cdr3_aa: CASSYQGQGTDTQYF

j_call: TRBJ2-7
v_call: TRBV20-1
clone_size: many
cdr3_aa: CSAAQGLFPYEQYF

j_call: TRBJ1-1
v_call: TRBV7-9
clone_size: many
cdr3_aa: CASSSILQETNTEAFF

j_call: TRBJ1-3
v_call: TRBV5-1
clone_size: few
cdr3_aa: CASSRAAGGSGNTIYF

j_call: TRBJ1-4
v_call: TRBV12-3/TRBV12-4
clone_size: many
cdr3_aa: CASSAAGEKLFF

j_call: TRBJ2-7
v_call: TRBV12-5
clone_size: many
cdr3_aa: CASALDSASEQYF

j_call: TRBJ2-7
v_call: TRBV30
clone_size: few
cdr3_aa: CACFEPGAKYEQYF

j_call: TRBJ1-6
v_call: TRBV12-3/TRBV12-4
clone_size: many
cdr3_aa: CASSLQIPNSPLHF

j_call: TRBJ1-1
v_call: TRBV20-1
clone_size: many
cdr3_aa: CSARDLLGGYTEAFF

j_call: TRBJ2-2
v_call: TRBV12-3/TRBV12-4
clone_size: many
cdr3_aa: CASSLVTTGELFF

j_call: TRBJ1-5
v_call: TRBV6-6
clone_size: NA
cdr3_aa: CASSYIPQEPQHF

j_call: TRBJ2-7
v_call: TRBV7-2
clone_size: many
cdr3_aa: CASSRGVGTSSYEQYF

j_call: TRBJ1-2
v_call: TRBV10-3
clone_size: many
cdr3_aa: CAIRLDRAYGYTF

j_call: TRBJ2-7
v_call: TRBV5-1
clone_size: NA
cdr3_aa: CASTESKDRGRREQYF

j_call: TRBJ2-1
v_call: TRBV20-1
clone_size: many
cdr3_aa: CSAPVRVLQKPFF

j_call: TRBJ2-1
v_call: TRBV2
clone_size: many
cdr3_aa: CASTPGWDRARTEQFF

j_call: TRBJ1-1
v_call: TRBV5-1
clone_size: many
cdr3_aa: CASSLVRSRGRAEAFF

j_call: TRBJ2-1
v_call: TRBV18
clone_size: NA
cdr3_aa: CASSRRTDNNEQFF